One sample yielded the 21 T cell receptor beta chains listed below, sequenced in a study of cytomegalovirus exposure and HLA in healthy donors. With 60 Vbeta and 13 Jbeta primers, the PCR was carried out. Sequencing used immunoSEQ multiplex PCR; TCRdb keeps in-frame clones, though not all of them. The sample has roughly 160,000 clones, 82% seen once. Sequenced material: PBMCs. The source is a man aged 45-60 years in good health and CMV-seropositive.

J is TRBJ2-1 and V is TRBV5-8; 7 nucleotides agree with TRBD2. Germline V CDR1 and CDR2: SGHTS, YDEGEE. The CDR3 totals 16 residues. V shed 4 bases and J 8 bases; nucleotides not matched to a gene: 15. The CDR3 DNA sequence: TGTGCCAGCAGCCGCTTTCTAGGCGGGAGTTTCGATGAGCAGTTCTTC. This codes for CASSRFLGGSFDEQFF.

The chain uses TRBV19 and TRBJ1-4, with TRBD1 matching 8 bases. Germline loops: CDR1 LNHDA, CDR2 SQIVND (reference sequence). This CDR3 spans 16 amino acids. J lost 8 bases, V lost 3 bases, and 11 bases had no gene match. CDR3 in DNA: TGTGCCAGTAGTATCCCCAGGGGGCGCGAAGGAGAAAAACTGTTTTTT. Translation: CASSIPRGREGEKLFF.

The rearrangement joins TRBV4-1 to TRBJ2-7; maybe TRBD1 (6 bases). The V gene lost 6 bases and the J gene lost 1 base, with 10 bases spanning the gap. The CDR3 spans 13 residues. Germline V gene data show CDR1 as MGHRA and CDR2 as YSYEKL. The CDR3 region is CASRGASSYEQYF. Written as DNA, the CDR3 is TGCGCCAGCAGGGGGGCTTCATCCTACGAGCAGTACTTC.

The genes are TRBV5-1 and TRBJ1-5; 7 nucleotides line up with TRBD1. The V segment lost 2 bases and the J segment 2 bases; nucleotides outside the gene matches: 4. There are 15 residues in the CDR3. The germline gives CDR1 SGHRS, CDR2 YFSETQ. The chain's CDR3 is CASSFPGGCNQPQHF. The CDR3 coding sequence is TGCGCCAGCAGCTTCCCAGGGGGGTGCAATCAGCCCCAGCATTTT.

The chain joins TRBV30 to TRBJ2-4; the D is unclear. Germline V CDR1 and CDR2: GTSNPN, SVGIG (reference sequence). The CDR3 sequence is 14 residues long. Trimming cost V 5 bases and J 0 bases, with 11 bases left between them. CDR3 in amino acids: CAWALRVAKNIQYF. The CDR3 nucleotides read TGTGCCTGGGCGTTGCGCGTAGCCAAAAACATTCAGTACTTC.

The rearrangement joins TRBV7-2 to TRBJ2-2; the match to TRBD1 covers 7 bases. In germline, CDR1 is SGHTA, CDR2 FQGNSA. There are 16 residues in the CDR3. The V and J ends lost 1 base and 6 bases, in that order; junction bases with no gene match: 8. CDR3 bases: TGTGCCAGCAGCTTAGGTCTAGGGGGCGCCGCCGGGGAGCTGTTTTTT. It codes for CASSLGLGGAAGELFF.

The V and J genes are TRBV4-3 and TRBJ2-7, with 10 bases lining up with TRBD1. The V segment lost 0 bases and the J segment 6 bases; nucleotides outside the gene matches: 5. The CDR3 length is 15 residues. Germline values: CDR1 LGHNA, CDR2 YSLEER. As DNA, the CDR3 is TGCGCCAGCAGCCAAGACCAGGACAGGGGGATCGAGCAGTACTTC. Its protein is CASSQDQDRGIEQYF.

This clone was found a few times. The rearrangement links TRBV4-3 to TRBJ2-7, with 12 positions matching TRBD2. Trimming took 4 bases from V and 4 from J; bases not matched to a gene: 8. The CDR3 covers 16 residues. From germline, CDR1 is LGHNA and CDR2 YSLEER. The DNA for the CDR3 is TGCGCCAGCAGCCGTGTCACTAGCGGGAGGCTGTACGAGCAGTACTTC. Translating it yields CASSRVTSGRLYEQYF.

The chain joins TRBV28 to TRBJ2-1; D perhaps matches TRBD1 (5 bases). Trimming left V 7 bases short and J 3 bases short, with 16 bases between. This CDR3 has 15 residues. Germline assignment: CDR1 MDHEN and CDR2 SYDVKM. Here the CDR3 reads CASIRFQGGYNEQFF. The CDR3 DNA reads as TGTGCCAGCATCAGATTCCAGGGTGGCTACAATGAGCAGTTCTTC.

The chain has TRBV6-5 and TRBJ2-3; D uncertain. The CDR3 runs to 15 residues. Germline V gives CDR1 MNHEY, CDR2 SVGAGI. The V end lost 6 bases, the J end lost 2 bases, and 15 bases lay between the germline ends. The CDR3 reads CASRPGPLNTDTQYF. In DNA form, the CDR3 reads TGTGCCAGCAGACCAGGTCCCCTAAACACAGATACGCAGTATTTT.

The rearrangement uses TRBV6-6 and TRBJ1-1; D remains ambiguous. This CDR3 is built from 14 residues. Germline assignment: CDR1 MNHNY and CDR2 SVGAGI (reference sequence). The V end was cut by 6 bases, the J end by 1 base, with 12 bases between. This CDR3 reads CASSPLATNTEAFF. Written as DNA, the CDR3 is TGTGCCAGCAGCCCGTTGGCAACGAACACTGAAGCTTTCTTT.

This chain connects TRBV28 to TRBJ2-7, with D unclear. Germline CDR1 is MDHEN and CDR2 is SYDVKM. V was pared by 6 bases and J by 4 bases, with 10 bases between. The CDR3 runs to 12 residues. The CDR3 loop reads CASSPTDYEQYF. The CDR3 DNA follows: TGTGCCAGCAGCCCCACAGATTACGAGCAGTACTTC.

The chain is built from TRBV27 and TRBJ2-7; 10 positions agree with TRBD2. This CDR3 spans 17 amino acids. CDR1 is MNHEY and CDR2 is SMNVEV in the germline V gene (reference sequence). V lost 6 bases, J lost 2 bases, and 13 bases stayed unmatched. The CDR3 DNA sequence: TGTGCCAGCAGGCCCCCTACTAGCGGGGCGAACCCCTACGAGCAGTACTTC. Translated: CASRPPTSGANPYEQYF.

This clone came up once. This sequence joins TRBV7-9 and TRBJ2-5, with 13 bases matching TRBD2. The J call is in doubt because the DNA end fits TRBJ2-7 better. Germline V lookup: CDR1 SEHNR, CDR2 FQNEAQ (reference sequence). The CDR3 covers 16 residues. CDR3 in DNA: TGTGCCAGCAGGGGTACCGGGACTAGCGGGACTTACGAGCAGTACTTC. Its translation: CASRGTGTSGTYEQYF.

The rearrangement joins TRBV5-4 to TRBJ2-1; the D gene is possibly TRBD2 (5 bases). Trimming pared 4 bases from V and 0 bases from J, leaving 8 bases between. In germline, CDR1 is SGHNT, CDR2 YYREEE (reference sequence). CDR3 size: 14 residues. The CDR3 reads CASSPAGSYNEQFF. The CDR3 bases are TGTGCCAGCAGCCCCGCGGGCTCCTACAATGAGCAGTTCTTC.

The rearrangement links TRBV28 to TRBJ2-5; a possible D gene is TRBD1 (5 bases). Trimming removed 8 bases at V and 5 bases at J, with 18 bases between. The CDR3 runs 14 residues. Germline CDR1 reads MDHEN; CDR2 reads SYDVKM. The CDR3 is CASQGFAARETQYF. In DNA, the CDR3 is TGTGCCAGCCAGGGTTTCGCGGCTCGGGAGACCCAGTACTTC. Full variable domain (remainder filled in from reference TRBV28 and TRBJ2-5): DVKVTQSSRYLVKRTGEKVFLECVQDMDHENMFWYRQDPGLGLRLIYFSYDVKMKEKGDIPEGYSVSREKKERFSLILESASTNQTSMYLCASQGFAARETQYFGPGTRLLVL.

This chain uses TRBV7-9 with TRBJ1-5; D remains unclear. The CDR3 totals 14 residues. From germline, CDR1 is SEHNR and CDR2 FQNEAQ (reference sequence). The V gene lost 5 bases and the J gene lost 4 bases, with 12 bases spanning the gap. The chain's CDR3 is CASSQPYENQPQHF. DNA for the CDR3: TGTGCCAGCAGCCAACCATACGAGAATCAGCCCCAGCATTTT.

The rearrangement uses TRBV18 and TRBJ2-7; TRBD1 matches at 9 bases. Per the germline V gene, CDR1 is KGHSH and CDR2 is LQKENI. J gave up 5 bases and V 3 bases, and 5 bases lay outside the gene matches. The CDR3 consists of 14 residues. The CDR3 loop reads CASSPGQGNNEQYF. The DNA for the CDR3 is TGTGCCAGCTCACCGGGACAGGGTAACAACGAGCAGTACTTC.

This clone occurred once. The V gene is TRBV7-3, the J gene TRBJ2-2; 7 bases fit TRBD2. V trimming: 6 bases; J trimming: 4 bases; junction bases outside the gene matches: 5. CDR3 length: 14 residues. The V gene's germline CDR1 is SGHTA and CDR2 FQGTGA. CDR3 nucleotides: TGTGCCAGCAGTGGGGGGAGGGGCACCGGGGAGCTGTTTTTT. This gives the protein CASSGGRGTGELFF.

The CDR3 sequence: CASRRTGHEKLFF. CDR3 coding DNA: TGTGCCAGCAGAAGGACAGGGCACGAAAAACTGTTTTTT. The chain joins TRBV7-2 to TRBJ1-4, with 8 bases fitting TRBD1. The CDR3 length is 13 residues. Trimming cost V 6 bases and J 8 bases; bases outside gene matches: 5. The germline gives CDR1 SGHTA, CDR2 FQGNSA.

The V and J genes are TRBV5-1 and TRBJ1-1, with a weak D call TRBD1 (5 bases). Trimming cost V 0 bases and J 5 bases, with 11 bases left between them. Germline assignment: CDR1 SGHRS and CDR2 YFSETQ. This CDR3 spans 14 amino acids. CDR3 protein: CASSLDPRGTEAFF. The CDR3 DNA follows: TGCGCCAGCAGCTTGGATCCCCGGGGGACTGAAGCTTTCTTT.